Shown below are 32 T cell receptor beta chains from a single sample sequenced in a study of blood T cell repertoires in COVID-19. Here immunoSEQ multiplex PCR was the method, and the copy in TCRdb shows in-frame clones only, minus some. The sample contains some 260,000 clones, 84% of which appear only once. The sample was PBMCs or T cells enriched from blood (not recorded which). These receptors all come from a man younger than 45 with acute COVID-19.

This chain links TRBV7-9 with TRBJ2-3, with D uncertain. Germline CDR1 reads SEHNR; CDR2 reads FQNEAQ (reference sequence). With 9 bases removed from V and 4 bases from J, the gap between germline ends came to 5 bases. CDR3 length equals 10 residues. The CDR3 protein is CASGADTQYF. CDR3 bases: TGTGCCAGTGGAGCAGATACGCAGTATTTT.

This chain joins TRBV27 and TRBJ1-6; D unresolved. Germline assignment: CDR1 MNHEY and CDR2 SMNVEV (reference sequence). This CDR3 comprises 13 residues. V was pared by 3 bases and J by 6 bases, with 6 bases between. CDR3 DNA sequence: TGTGCCAGCAGTTTCTATGGTAATTCACCCCTCCACTTT. It specifies CASSFYGNSPLHF.

This clone was seen once. The V gene is TRBV28, the J gene TRBJ1-2; 8 bases match TRBD1. Germline assignment: CDR1 MDHEN and CDR2 SYDVKM. The CDR3 is 15 residues long. With V trimmed by 7 bases and J by 0 bases, 7 bases remained unmatched. The CDR3 here is CASNLRDRTNYGYTF. In nucleotides, the CDR3 is TGTGCCAGCAACCTGCGGGACAGGACTAACTATGGCTACACCTTC.

The genes are TRBV15 and TRBJ2-2, with 8 bases aligning to TRBD2. V trimming: 5 bases; J trimming: 3 bases; junction bases outside the gene matches: 5. Germline V gene data show CDR1 as LNHNV and CDR2 as YYDKDF (reference sequence). The CDR3 has 15 amino acids. The CDR3 here is CATSWRGAHTGELFF. Here the CDR3 DNA reads TGTGCCACCAGCTGGCGGGGGGCCCACACCGGGGAGCTGTTTTTT. The full variable domain, its missing parts supplied by reference TRBV15 and TRBJ2-2, is DAMVIQNPRYQVTQFGKPVTLSCSQTLNHNVMYWYQQKSSQAPKLLFHYYDKDFNNEADTPDNFQSRRPNTSFCFLDIRSPGLGDTAMYLCATSWRGAHTGELFFGEGSRLTVL.

The CDR3, as DNA: TGTGCCAGCAGCTTGGGGAGCTTGGAAAAACTGTTTTTT. It codes for CASSLGSLEKLFF. The chain combines TRBV5-6 with TRBJ1-4, with unresolved D. The germline gives CDR1 SGHDT, CDR2 YYEEEE. Trimming cost V 0 bases and J 8 bases, with 8 bases left between them. The CDR3 contains 13 residues.

The genes are TRBV6-5 and TRBJ2-1, with TRBD2 matching 14 bases. The germline V gene has CDR1 MNHEY and CDR2 SVGAGI. The ends lost 6 bases at V and 8 bases at J; junction bases unmatched: 6. The CDR3 has 15 amino acids. In nucleotides, the CDR3 is TGTGCCAGCAGGCGGGGACTAGCGGGAGTCTATGAGCAGTTCTTC. Its protein product is CASRRGLAGVYEQFF.

This rearrangement joins TRBV19 to TRBJ2-6; perhaps TRBD1 as D (6 bases). The length of the CDR3 is 14 residues. Trimming took off 9 bases at V and 0 bases at J, with 9 bases between the two ends. Germline assignment: CDR1 LNHDA and CDR2 SQIVND (reference sequence). For the CDR3, the DNA is TGTGCCAGCGGACAGAGCTCTGGGGCCAACGTCCTGACTTTC. This gives the protein CASGQSSGANVLTF.

The table lists this clone with a few counts. The chain carries TRBV4-2 and TRBJ1-6; 9 bases match TRBD1. The CDR3 runs to 16 residues. CDR1 and CDR2 from the germline V gene are LGHNA and YNFKEQ. J was trimmed by 6 bases and V by 0 bases; bases with no gene match: 3. CDR3 coding DNA: TGTGCCAGCAGCCAAGATGAGGGACAGGGTAATTCACCCCTCCACTTT. This encodes CASSQDEGQGNSPLHF.

This chain uses TRBV11-3 with TRBJ1-1; D is undetermined. Germline V gene sequence: CDR1 SGHNT, CDR2 YENEEA. The germline V and J ends were trimmed by 5 bases and 1 base, with 11 bases remaining between them. This CDR3 region has 14 residues. CDR3 sequence: CASSRGAGNTEAFF. The CDR3 DNA is TGTGCCAGCAGCCGAGGCGCTGGGAACACTGAAGCTTTCTTT.

This clone was recorded a few times. The V call is TRBV27, the J call TRBJ2-2, with 11 bases matching TRBD2. V was clipped by 10 bases and J by 6 bases; unmatched bases: 10. The length of the CDR3 is 15 residues. CDR1 and CDR2 from the germline V gene are MNHEY and SMNVEV (reference sequence). The DNA of the CDR3 is TGTGCCACCAAAATAGCGGGGGGGCCGGCCGGGGAGCTGTTTTTT. Its protein product is CATKIAGGPAGELFF.

The chain joins TRBV6-1 to TRBJ2-1; 11 nucleotides match TRBD2. Germline CDR1 reads MNHNS; CDR2 reads SASEGT. The CDR3 covers 16 residues. The trim removed 0 bases at V and 9 bases at J, leaving 7 bases unmatched. CDR3 sequence reads: CASSEASGRVTAEQFF. In DNA form, the CDR3 reads TGTGCCAGCAGTGAAGCTAGCGGGAGGGTCACGGCTGAGCAGTTCTTC.

This clone was picked up a small number of times. In DNA, the CDR3 is TGTGCCACCCTTGGTAGCGGGGGAAACCTAACCTACGAGCAGTACGTC. This encodes CATLGSGGNLTYEQYV. The chain recombines TRBV10-3 with TRBJ2-7; 9 nucleotides agree with TRBD2. There are 16 residues in the CDR3. V shed 10 bases and J 2 bases; nucleotides not matched to a gene: 15. Germline values: CDR1 ENHRY, CDR2 SYGVKD.

This chain uses TRBV28 with TRBJ2-3; 11 bases are shared with TRBD2. CDR3 length: 17 residues. Germline V gives CDR1 MDHEN, CDR2 SYDVKM. Unmatched junction bases numbered 8, after V lost 4 bases and J lost 2 bases. DNA of the CDR3: TGTGCCAGCAGTTCTAGGATGACTAGCGGGGCCACAGATACGCAGTATTTT. Residues: CASSSRMTSGATDTQYF.

Written as DNA, the CDR3 is TGTGCCAGCAGTAGGGGGCTCTTAGGTGGCTACACCTTC. This gives the protein CASSRGLLGGYTF. The chain couples TRBV27 to TRBJ1-2, with 7 bases lining up with TRBD1. Germline V gives CDR1 MNHEY, CDR2 SMNVEV (reference sequence). The CDR3 is 13 residues long. The V segment lost 5 bases and the J segment 7 bases; nucleotides outside the gene matches: 7.

The rearrangement joins TRBV4-1 to TRBJ1-2, with no clear D. Germline CDR1 MGHRA, CDR2 YSYEKL. The CDR3 covers 14 residues. V lost 1 base to trimming and J lost 6 bases, with 12 bases between them. This CDR3 reads CASSQGRGGDGYTF. In DNA form, the CDR3 reads TGCGCCAGCAGCCAAGGTCGGGGTGGGGATGGCTACACCTTC.

This chain links TRBV7-2 with TRBJ2-4, with 10 bases identical to TRBD2. The CDR3 has 13 residues. Germline CDR1 and CDR2: SGHTA and FQGNSA. V lost 0 bases and J lost 15; bases outside the gene matches: 5. The CDR3 sequence: CASSLALAGDLYF. CDR3 nucleotide sequence: TGTGCCAGCAGCTTAGCGCTAGCGGGAGATCTGTACTTC.

V and J are TRBV6-6 and TRBJ2-5; D call uncertain. V lost 7 bases and J lost 5, with 11 bases in between. Germline V gives CDR1 MNHNY, CDR2 SVGAGI (reference sequence). The CDR3 covers 12 residues. As DNA, the CDR3 is TGTGCCAGCACCCGCGAGAGGGAGACCCAGTACTTC. The encoded protein is CASTRERETQYF.

This sequence joins TRBV10-2 and TRBJ2-7; TRBD2 aligns across 8 bases. The trim removed 7 bases at V and 7 bases at J, leaving 9 bases unmatched. Germline V gives CDR1 WSHSY, CDR2 SAAADI. This CDR3 has 13 residues. The CDR3 loop is CASKNSGVWEQYV. The DNA of the CDR3 is TGCGCCAGCAAAAATAGCGGGGTCTGGGAGCAGTACGTC.

The rearrangement links TRBV28 to TRBJ1-1; no definite D call. Germline V gives CDR1 MDHEN, CDR2 SYDVKM. The CDR3 spans 10 residues. V dropped 8 bases and J dropped 9 bases, with 10 bases sitting between them. The CDR3 loop reads CASGVRQAFF. CDR3 bases: TGTGCCAGCGGCGTGAGGCAAGCTTTCTTT.

The V call is TRBV30, the J call TRBJ2-6; unclear D gene. Germline CDR1 is GTSNPN and CDR2 is SVGIG (reference sequence). The V end lost 0 bases, the J end lost 8 bases, and 11 bases lay between the germline ends. CDR3 length: 14 residues. CDR3 region: CAWSVRKESNVLTF. The CDR3 bases are TGTGCCTGGAGTGTAAGGAAGGAGTCCAACGTCCTGACTTTC.

The genes are TRBV18 and TRBJ2-4, with 11 bases aligning to TRBD2. The CDR3 has 20 amino acids. The V and J ends lost 0 bases and 0 bases, in that order; junction bases with no gene match: 10. Germline values: CDR1 KGHSH, CDR2 LQKENI. CDR3 region: CASSPPTSGVSNLAKNIQYF. The CDR3 region has the DNA TGTGCCAGCTCACCACCGACTAGCGGGGTCTCCAATCTAGCCAAAAACATTCAGTACTTC.

V is TRBV6-1 and J is TRBJ2-7; 12 bases line up with TRBD1. CDR3 length equals 15 residues. The V segment lost 7 bases and the J segment 1 base; nucleotides outside the gene matches: 5. In germline, CDR1 is MNHNS, CDR2 SASEGT. For the CDR3, the DNA is TGTGCCAGCACCCAGGGACAGGGGGCTTCCTACGAGCAGTACGTC. This sequence encodes CASTQGQGASYEQYV.

The rearrangement joins TRBV6-2 or TRBV6-3 to TRBJ1-1; D may be TRBD1 (5 bases). The CDR3 is 13 residues long. CDR1 and CDR2 from the germline V gene are MNHEY and SVGEGT. The V and J ends lost 0 bases and 10 bases respectively, with 12 bases between them. CDR3 loop: CASSYSSTQGAFF. CDR3 sequence (DNA): TGTGCCAGCAGTTACTCGAGTACCCAGGGAGCTTTCTTT.

Worth noting for this clone: At one end the junction does not follow the germline gene, possibly because of a read error. The chain couples TRBV5-1 to TRBJ2-1; 11 bases are a match to TRBD1. The CDR3 extends over 15 amino acids. From germline, CDR1 is SGHRS and CDR2 YFSETQ. The CDR3 is CASSLDGQGAGEQFF. The CDR3 DNA reads TGTGCCAGCAGCTTGGATGGACAGGGGGCGGGTGAGCAGTTCTTC.

The chain is built from TRBV16 and TRBJ1-1, with D perhaps TRBD1 (5 bases). V was trimmed by 1 base and J by 12 bases, leaving 12 bases between them. This CDR3 comprises 12 residues. The germline V gene has CDR1 KGHSY and CDR2 FQNENV. CDR3 in amino acids: CASSQLRGYPFF. The CDR3 DNA reads TGTGCCAGCAGCCAATTAAGGGGCTATCCTTTCTTT. Full variable domain (missing parts from reference TRBV16 and TRBJ1-1): GEEVAQTPKHLVRGEGQKAKLYCAPIKGHSYVFWYQQVLKNEFKFLISFQNENVFDETGMPKERFSAKCLPNSPCSLEIQATKLEDSAVYFCASSQLRGYPFFGQGTRLTVV.

The chain combines TRBV15 with TRBJ2-5; possibly TRBD2 for D (6 bases). The CDR3 has 15 residues. V dropped 0 bases and J dropped 5 bases, with 13 bases sitting between them. CDR1 LNHNV and CDR2 YYDKDF come from the germline V gene (reference sequence). CDR3 sequence: CATSRDRGAPETQYF. DNA for the CDR3: TGTGCCACCAGCAGAGATCGCGGGGCTCCGGAGACCCAGTACTTC.

The J gene is TRBJ1-4, the V gene TRBV5-1; D remains ambiguous. The CDR3 runs to 13 residues. CDR1 and CDR2 (germline): SGHRS, YFSETQ. Between the trimmed V and J ends, which lost 4 bases and 1 base, there was a span of 5 bases. As DNA, the CDR3 is TGCGCCAGCAGCGGAGGAACTAATGAAAAACTGTTTTTT. Amino acids: CASSGGTNEKLFF.

The chain uses TRBV19 and TRBJ1-6, with 9 nucleotides matching TRBD1. CDR1 is LNHDA, CDR2 SQIVND, per germline (reference sequence). This CDR3 region has 15 residues. Germline trimming cut 7 bases from V and 6 bases from J; bases unmatched to any gene: 7. CDR3 bases: TGTGCCAGTACAAATCTGGGACAGGGTAATTCACCCCTCCACTTT. Translation: CASTNLGQGNSPLHF.

The chain is built from TRBV6-1 and TRBJ1-5, with D possibly matching TRBD1 (5 bases). V was cut by 2 bases and J by 4 bases, with 15 bases left in between. The V gene's germline CDR1 is MNHNS and CDR2 SASEGT. The CDR3 length is 16 residues. The CDR3 spells CASSEFTGLKNQPQHF. The CDR3 DNA is TGTGCCAGCAGTGAATTCACGGGACTCAAGAATCAGCCCCAGCATTTT.

In DNA, the CDR3 is TGTGCCAGCAGCTTGGCAGGCGGGAGCACTGAAGCTTTCTTT. It codes for CASSLAGGSTEAFF. V usage is TRBV13 and J usage is TRBJ1-1; D gene uncertain. The length of the CDR3 is 14 residues. The germline CDR1 and CDR2 sequences are PRHDT and FYEKMQ (reference sequence). V lost 3 bases and J 4 bases, leaving 12 bases between the germline ends. Using reference TRBV13 and TRBJ1-1 for the parts outside the CDR3, the full variable domain is AAGVIQSPRHLIKEKRETATLKCYPIPRHDTVYWYQQGPGQDPQFLISFYEKMQSDKGSIPDRFSAQQFSDYHSELNMSSLELGDSALYFCASSLAGGSTEAFFGQGTRLTVV.

The V call is TRBV7-2, the J call TRBJ2-2, with a possible D match to TRBD1 (5 bases). Germline assignment: CDR1 SGHTA and CDR2 FQGNSA. The CDR3 covers 13 residues. Trimming took off 2 bases at V and 13 bases at J, with 14 bases between the two ends. DNA of the CDR3: TGTGCCAGCAGCTTATTCGGTGGGGCGGCGCTGTTTTTT. Its protein product is CASSLFGGAALFF.

This chain links TRBV15 with TRBJ2-7, with D possibly being TRBD1 (6 bases). V was pared by 3 bases and J by 6 bases, with 30 bases between. CDR1 LNHNV and CDR2 YYDKDF come from the germline V gene (reference sequence). The CDR3 length is 19 residues. The CDR3 DNA sequence: TGTGCCACCAGCAGGGATCGTGGGCTAGGAAGACAGGAGATGGGCGAGCAGTACGTC. Its translation is CATSRDRGLGRQEMGEQYV.